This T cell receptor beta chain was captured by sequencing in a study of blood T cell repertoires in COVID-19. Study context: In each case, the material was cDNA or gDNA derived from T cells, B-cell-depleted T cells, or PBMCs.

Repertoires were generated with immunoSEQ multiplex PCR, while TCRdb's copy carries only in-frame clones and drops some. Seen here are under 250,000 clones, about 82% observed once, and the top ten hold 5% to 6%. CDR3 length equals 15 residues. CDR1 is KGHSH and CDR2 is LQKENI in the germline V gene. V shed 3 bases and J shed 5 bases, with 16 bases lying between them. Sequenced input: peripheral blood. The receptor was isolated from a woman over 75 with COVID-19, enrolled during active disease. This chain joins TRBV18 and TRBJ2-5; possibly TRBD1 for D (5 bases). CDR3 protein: CASSPSQGKGETQYF. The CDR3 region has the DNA TGTGCCAGCTCACCCTCCCAGGGCAAAGGGGAGACCCAGTACTTC.